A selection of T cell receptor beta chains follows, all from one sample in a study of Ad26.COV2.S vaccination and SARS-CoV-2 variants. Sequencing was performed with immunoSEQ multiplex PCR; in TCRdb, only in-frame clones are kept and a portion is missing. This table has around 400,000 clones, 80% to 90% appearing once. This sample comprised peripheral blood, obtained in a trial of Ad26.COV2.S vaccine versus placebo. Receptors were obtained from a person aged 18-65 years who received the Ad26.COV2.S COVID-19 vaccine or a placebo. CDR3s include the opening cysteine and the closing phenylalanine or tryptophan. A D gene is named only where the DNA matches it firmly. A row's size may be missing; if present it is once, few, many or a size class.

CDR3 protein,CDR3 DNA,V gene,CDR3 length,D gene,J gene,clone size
CATSLVRETQYF,TGTGCCACTTCCCTCGTCAGGGAGACCCAGTACTTC,TRBV28,12,-,TRBJ2-5,-
CASSYWGGRGDTQYF,TGTGCCAGCAGTTACTGGGGGGGCCGTGGAGATACGCAGTATTTT,TRBV6-5,15,-,TRBJ2-3,-
CASSGILAGGVQTQYF,TGTGCCAGCAGCGGTATTCTAGCGGGGGGGGTGCAGACCCAGTACTTC,TRBV11-1,16,TRBD2,TRBJ2-5,once
CASSIRGGNTEAFF,TGTGCCAGCAGCATAAGGGGGGGGAACACTGAAGCTTTCTTT,TRBV13,14,-,TRBJ1-1,once
CACARERGSFETQYF,TGTGCCTGTGCCCGGGAGCGCGGCAGCTTTGAGACCCAGTACTTC,TRBV6-6,15,-,TRBJ2-5,-
CASKEGVGNEQFF,TGTGCCAGCAAAGAAGGGGTTGGCAATGAGCAGTTCTTC,TRBV2,13,-,TRBJ2-1,-
CASSYGQVTEAFF,TGTGCCAGCAGTTACGGGCAGGTCACTGAAGCTTTCTTT,TRBV6-6,13,-,TRBJ1-1,-
CASSAGTGGSNYGYTF,TGTGCCAGTAGCGCGGGGACAGGGGGCTCTAACTATGGCTACACCTTC,TRBV19,16,TRBD1,TRBJ1-2,-
CASSTGGTTGNTIYF,TGTGCCAGCAGTACAGGGGGAACGACTGGAAACACCATATATTTT,TRBV6-5,15,TRBD1,TRBJ1-3,-
CASSQFGNQPQHF,TGTGCCAGCAGCCAATTTGGGAATCAGCCCCAGCATTTT,TRBV14,13,-,TRBJ1-5,-
CASSGSLQGYEQYF,TGTGCCAGCAGTGGAAGTCTCCAGGGCTACGAGCAGTACTTC,TRBV28,14,-,TRBJ2-7,-
CASSLGTSGYYEQYF,TGTGCCAGCAGCCTCGGGACTAGCGGGTACTACGAGCAGTACTTC,TRBV3-1/TRBV3-2,15,TRBD2,TRBJ2-7,-
CASSLGPLGSSYEQYF,TGTGCCAGCAGCTTAGGTCCCTTAGGAAGCTCCTACGAGCAGTACTTC,TRBV7-2,16,-,TRBJ2-7,-
CASSAGAMSSYNEQFF,TGTGCCAGCAGCGCCGGGGCCATGAGTTCCTACAATGAGCAGTTCTTC,TRBV6-6,16,-,TRBJ2-1,-
CASSQDLRTYEQYF,TGTGCCAGCAGCCAAGATCTTCGGACCTACGAGCAGTACTTC,TRBV14,14,-,TRBJ2-7,-
CAISEGASSSYEQYF,TGTGCCATCAGTGAAGGTGCCTCAAGCTCCTACGAGCAGTACTTC,TRBV10-3,15,-,TRBJ2-7,-
CASSADINSGNTIYF,TGTGCCAGCTCCGCGGACATAAACTCTGGAAACACCATATATTTT,TRBV18,15,-,TRBJ1-3,-
CASRRAGTRETQYF,TGTGCCAGCAGGCGAGCCGGGACTAGAGAGACCCAGTACTTC,TRBV5-4,14,TRBD2,TRBJ2-5,-
CASSRKELATSYNEQFF,TGCGCCAGCAGCAGAAAAGAACTAGCAACTTCCTACAATGAGCAGTTCTTC,TRBV5-1,17,-,TRBJ2-1,few
CASSPWTTGELFF,TGCGCCAGCAGCCCCTGGACCACCGGGGAGCTGTTTTTT,TRBV5-1,13,-,TRBJ2-2,-
CASSPTGVNNEQFF,TGTGCCAGCAGCCCCACAGGGGTTAACAATGAGCAGTTCTTC,TRBV3-1/TRBV3-2,14,TRBD1,TRBJ2-1,-
CASSMDSPAGGELFF,TGCGCCAGCAGCATGGACAGCCCGGCGGGCGGGGAGCTGTTTTTT,TRBV5-1,15,-,TRBJ2-2,-
CASSPSGGFSGNTIYF,TGTGCCAGCAGCCCATCCGGCGGGTTCTCTGGAAACACCATATATTTT,TRBV14,16,-,TRBJ1-3,-
CASSLAVVNGELFF,TGCGCCAGCAGCTTGGCCGTCGTTAACGGGGAGCTGTTTTTT,TRBV5-1,14,-,TRBJ2-2,-
CAWSRGSSYEQYF,TGTGCCTGGAGTAGAGGTAGCTCCTACGAGCAGTACTTC,TRBV30,13,-,TRBJ2-7,-
CASSLEKKTQYF,TGTGCCAGCAGCTTAGAGAAAAAGACCCAGTACTTC,TRBV7-3,12,-,TRBJ2-5,-
CASSISSAGYEQYF,TGTGCCAGTAGTATCTCCTCGGCAGGCTACGAGCAGTACTTC,TRBV19,14,-,TRBJ2-7,-
CASSPSGPQYDEQFF,TGTGCCAGCAGTCCGAGCGGTCCACAGTACGATGAGCAGTTCTTC,TRBV2,15,-,TRBJ2-1,-
CASSFRLAGGPTYNEQFF,TGTGCCAGCAGCTTTAGACTAGCGGGAGGGCCGACCTACAATGAGCAGTTCTTC,TRBV7-2,18,TRBD2,TRBJ2-1,-
CASSFDPGTTEAFF,TGTGCCAGCAGCTTCGATCCAGGGACCACTGAAGCTTTCTTT,TRBV5-4,14,-,TRBJ1-1,-
CASSISWMGREQYF,TGTGCCAGTAGTATAAGTTGGATGGGTCGGGAGCAGTACTTC,TRBV19,14,-,TRBJ2-7,few
CASSLMNTEAFF,TGTGCCAGCAGCTTAATGAACACTGAAGCTTTCTTT,TRBV7-9,12,-,TRBJ1-1,-
CASSAPTGGQSEQFF,TGTGCCAGCAGTGCTCCCACGGGGGGGCAATCTGAGCAGTTCTTC,TRBV7-2,15,TRBD2,TRBJ2-1,-
CATTITGDTQYF,TGTGCCACCACAATAACCGGAGATACGCAGTATTTT,TRBV2,12,-,TRBJ2-3,-
CASSRTGGDTGELFF,TGTGCCAGCTCCCGGACAGGCGGGGACACCGGGGAGCTGTTTTTT,TRBV6-5,15,-,TRBJ2-2,-
CASRETSGGDEFF,TGTGCCAGCAGGGAGACTAGCGGGGGAGACGAGTTCTTC,TRBV2,13,TRBD2,TRBJ2-1,-
CASSPLGTGYAYEQYF,TGTGCCAGCTCACCATTAGGGACAGGGTATGCCTACGAGCAGTACTTC,TRBV18,16,TRBD1,TRBJ2-7,few
CASTGDPGPTEAFF,TGCGCCAGCACCGGTGACCCGGGGCCCACTGAAGCTTTCTTT,TRBV5-1,14,-,TRBJ1-1,-
CASSLVGGTEAFF,TGTGCCAGCAGCCTTGTGGGGGGGACTGAAGCTTTCTTT,TRBV3-1/TRBV3-2,13,-,TRBJ1-1,-
CASSMRGSVTDTQYF,TGTGCCAGTAGTATGCGGGGGAGTGTCACAGATACGCAGTATTTT,TRBV19,15,TRBD2,TRBJ2-3,-
CASSFDLGGNIQYF,TGCGCCAGCAGCTTTGATCTGGGAGGAAACATTCAGTACTTC,TRBV5-1,14,-,TRBJ2-4,-
CASSQLPGLAGVAYEQYF,TGCGCCAGCAGCCAACTACCGGGACTAGCGGGGGTGGCCTACGAGCAGTACTTC,TRBV4-1,18,TRBD2,TRBJ2-7,-
CASSVRSQTGELFF,TGTGCCAGCTCAGTACGGAGTCAAACCGGGGAGCTGTTTTTT,TRBV18,14,-,TRBJ2-2,-
CASSGRTGQETQYF,TGTGCCAGCAGCGGGCGGACAGGCCAAGAGACCCAGTACTTC,TRBV5-4,14,TRBD1,TRBJ2-5,many
CASSSSGRFQETQYF,TGTGCCAGTAGTTCAAGCGGGAGATTCCAAGAGACCCAGTACTTC,TRBV19,15,TRBD2,TRBJ2-5,-
CASSLFPFSGELFF,TGTGCCAGCAGTTTATTCCCTTTTTCCGGGGAGCTGTTTTTT,TRBV27,14,-,TRBJ2-2,few
CASSSDSRRATF,TGTGCCAGTAGTTCGGACAGTCGTCGTGCCACCTTC,TRBV19,12,-,TRBJ1-2,-
CASSVEGTVGKTQYF,TGTGCCAGCAGCGTAGAGGGAACAGTGGGGAAGACCCAGTACTTC,TRBV9,15,-,TRBJ2-5,-
CASSYSSYEQYF,TGTGCCAGCAGCTATAGCTCCTACGAGCAGTACTTC,TRBV7-9,12,-,TRBJ2-7,many
CASKWTGETGELFF,TGTGCCAGCAAATGGACAGGGGAGACCGGGGAGCTGTTTTTT,TRBV6-4,14,TRBD1,TRBJ2-2,-
CASSRGGTDTQYF,TGTGCCAGCAGTCGTGGCGGTACAGATACGCAGTATTTT,TRBV7-9,13,-,TRBJ2-3,-
CASSQAHLGASGYTF,TGCGCCAGCAGCCAAGCGCACCTAGGGGCGTCGGGCTACACCTTC,TRBV4-3,15,-,TRBJ1-2,-
CASSRDPSNEKLFF,TGTGCCAGCAGCCGGGACCCAAGTAATGAAAAACTGTTTTTT,TRBV27,14,-,TRBJ1-4,-